This TCR beta chain stems from a study of CD4+ T cells in melanoma. Measured with immunoSEQ multiplex PCR; TCRdb has only the in-frame clones, and not every one. This sample has more than 90,000 clones, with around 92% found just once. Deletions cut 0 bases from V and 8 bases from J, with 7 bases between. CDR1 is SQVTM, CDR2 ANQGSEA, per germline. This CDR3 contains 11 residues. This clone was recorded once. Its target is unknown. Study results and limitations: A reported correlation linked neoantigen-specific CD4+ T cells to CD8+, macrophage and B cell function. Diverse differentiation states were reported for melanoma neoantigen-specific CD4+ T cells.

V is TRBV29-1 and J is TRBJ1-2; D ambiguous. The sample consisted of peripheral blood. The TCR originated in a human donor with melanoma. The CDR3 nucleotides read TGCAGCGTTGAAGATGGGTCCGGCTACACCTTC. Translated, it gives CSVEDGSGYTF.